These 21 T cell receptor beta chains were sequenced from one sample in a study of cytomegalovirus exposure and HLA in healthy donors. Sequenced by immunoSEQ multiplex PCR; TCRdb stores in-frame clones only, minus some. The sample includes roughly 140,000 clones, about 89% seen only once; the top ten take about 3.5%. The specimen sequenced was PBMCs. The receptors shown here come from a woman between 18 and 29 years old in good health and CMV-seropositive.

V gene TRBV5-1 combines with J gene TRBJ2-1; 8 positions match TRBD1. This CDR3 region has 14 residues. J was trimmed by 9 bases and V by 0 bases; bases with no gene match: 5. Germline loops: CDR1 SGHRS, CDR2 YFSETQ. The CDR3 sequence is CASSLGQGSGEQFF. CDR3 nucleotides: TGCGCCAGCAGCTTGGGACAGGGGTCGGGTGAGCAGTTCTTC.

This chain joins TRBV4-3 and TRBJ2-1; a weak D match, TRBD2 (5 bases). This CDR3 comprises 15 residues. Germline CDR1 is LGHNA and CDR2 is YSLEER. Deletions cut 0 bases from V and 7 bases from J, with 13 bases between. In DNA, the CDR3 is TGCGCCAGCAGCCAAGATCTGGGGAGTCTTAATGAGCAGTTCTTC. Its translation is CASSQDLGSLNEQFF.

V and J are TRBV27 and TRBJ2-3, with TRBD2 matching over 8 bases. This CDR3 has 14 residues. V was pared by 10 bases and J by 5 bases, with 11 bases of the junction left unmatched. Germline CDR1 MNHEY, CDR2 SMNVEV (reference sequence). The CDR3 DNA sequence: TGTGCCACCGCGGGAGGAGGGTCGTTAGATACGCAGTATTTT. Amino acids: CATAGGGSLDTQYF.

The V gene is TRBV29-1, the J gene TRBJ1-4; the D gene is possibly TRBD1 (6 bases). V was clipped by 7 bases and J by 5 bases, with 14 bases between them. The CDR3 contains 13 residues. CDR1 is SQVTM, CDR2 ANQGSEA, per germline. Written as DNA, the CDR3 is TGCAGCGCCCTGGACAGTCCCAATGAAAAACTGTTTTTT. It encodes CSALDSPNEKLFF.

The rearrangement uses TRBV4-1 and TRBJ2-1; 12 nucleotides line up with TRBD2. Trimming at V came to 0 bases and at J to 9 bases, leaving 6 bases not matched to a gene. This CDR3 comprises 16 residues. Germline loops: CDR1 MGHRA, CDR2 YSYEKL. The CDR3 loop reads CASSQEQLAGGLEQFF. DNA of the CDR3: TGCGCCAGCAGCCAAGAACAACTAGCGGGGGGCCTTGAGCAGTTCTTC.

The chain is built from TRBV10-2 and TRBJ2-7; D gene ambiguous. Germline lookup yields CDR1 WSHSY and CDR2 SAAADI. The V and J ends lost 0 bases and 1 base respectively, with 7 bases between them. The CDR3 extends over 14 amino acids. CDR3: CASSESRGSYEQYF. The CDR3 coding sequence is TGCGCCAGCAGTGAGTCGAGAGGATCCTACGAGCAGTACTTC.

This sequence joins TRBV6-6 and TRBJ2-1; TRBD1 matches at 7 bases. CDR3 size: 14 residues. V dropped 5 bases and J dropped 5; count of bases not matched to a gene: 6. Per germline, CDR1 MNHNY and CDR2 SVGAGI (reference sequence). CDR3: CASSPGTVNNEQFF. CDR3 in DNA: TGTGCCAGCAGTCCCGGGACAGTGAACAATGAGCAGTTCTTC.

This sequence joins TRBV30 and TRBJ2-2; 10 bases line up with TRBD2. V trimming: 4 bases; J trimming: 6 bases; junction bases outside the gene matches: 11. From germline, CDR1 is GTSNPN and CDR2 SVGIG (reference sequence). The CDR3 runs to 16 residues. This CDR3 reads CAWIKAGGPRAGELFF. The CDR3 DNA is TGTGCCTGGATAAAAGCGGGAGGGCCTAGGGCCGGGGAGCTGTTTTTT.

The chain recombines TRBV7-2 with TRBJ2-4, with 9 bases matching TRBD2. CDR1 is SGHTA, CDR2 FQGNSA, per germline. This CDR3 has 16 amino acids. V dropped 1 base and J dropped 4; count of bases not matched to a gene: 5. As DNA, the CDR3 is TGTGCCAGCAGCTTAGTAGGTGCGGGAGGGAAAAACATTCAGTACTTC. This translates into CASSLVGAGGKNIQYF.

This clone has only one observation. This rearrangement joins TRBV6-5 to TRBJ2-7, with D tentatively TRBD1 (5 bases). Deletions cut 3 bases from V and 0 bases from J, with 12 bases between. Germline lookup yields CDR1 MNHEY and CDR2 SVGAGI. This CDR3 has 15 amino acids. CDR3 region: CASSYGASSSYEQYF. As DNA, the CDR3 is TGTGCCAGCAGTTATGGGGCGAGCAGCTCCTACGAGCAGTACTTC.

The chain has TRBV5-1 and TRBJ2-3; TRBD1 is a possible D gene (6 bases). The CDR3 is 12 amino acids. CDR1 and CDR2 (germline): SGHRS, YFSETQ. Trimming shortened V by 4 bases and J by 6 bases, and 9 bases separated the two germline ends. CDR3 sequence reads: CASSRQDDTQYF. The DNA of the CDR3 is TGCGCCAGCAGCCGACAGGACGATACGCAGTATTTT.

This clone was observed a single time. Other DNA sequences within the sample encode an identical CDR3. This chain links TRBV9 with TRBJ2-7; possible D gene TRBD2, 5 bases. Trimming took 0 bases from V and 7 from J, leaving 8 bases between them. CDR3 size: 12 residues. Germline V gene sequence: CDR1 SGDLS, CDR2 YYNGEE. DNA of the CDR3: TGTGCCAGCAGCGTAGACGGAGGAGAGCAGTACTTC. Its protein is CASSVDGGEQYF.

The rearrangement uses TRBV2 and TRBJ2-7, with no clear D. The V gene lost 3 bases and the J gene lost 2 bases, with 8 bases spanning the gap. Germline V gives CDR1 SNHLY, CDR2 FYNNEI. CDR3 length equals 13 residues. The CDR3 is CASSDYRAYEQYF. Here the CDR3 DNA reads TGTGCCAGCAGTGATTACAGAGCCTACGAGCAGTACTTC.

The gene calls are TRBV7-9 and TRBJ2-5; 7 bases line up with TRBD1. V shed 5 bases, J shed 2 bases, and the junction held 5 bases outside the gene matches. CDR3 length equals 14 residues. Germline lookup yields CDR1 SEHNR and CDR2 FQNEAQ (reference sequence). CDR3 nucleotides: TGTGCCAGCAGCCCGGAACAGGGGCAAGAGACCCAGTACTTC. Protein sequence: CASSPEQGQETQYF.

The CDR3 loop reads CASSETTNYGYTF. As DNA, the CDR3 is TGTGCCAGCAGTGAGACAACTAACTATGGCTACACCTTC. This chain uses TRBV2 with TRBJ1-2, with D unclear. From germline, CDR1 is SNHLY and CDR2 FYNNEI. V lost 3 bases and J lost 0, with 5 bases in between. The CDR3 runs 13 residues.

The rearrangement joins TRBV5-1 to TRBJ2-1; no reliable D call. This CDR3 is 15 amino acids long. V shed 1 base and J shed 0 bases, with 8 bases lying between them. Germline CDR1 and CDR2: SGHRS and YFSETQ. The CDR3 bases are TGCGCCAGCAGCTTGACACAGAGCTCCTACAATGAGCAGTTCTTC. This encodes CASSLTQSSYNEQFF.

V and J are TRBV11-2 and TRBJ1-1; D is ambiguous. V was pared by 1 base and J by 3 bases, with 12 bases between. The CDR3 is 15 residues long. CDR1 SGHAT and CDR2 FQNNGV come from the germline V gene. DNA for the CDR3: TGTGCCAGCAGCTTAGTGCGCCGGGGAGACACTGAAGCTTTCTTT. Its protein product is CASSLVRRGDTEAFF. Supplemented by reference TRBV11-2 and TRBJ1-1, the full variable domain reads EAGVAQSPRYKIIEKRQSVAFWCNPISGHATLYWYQQILGQGPKLLIQFQNNGVVDDSQLPKDRFSAERLKGVDSTLKIQPAKLEDSAVYLCASSLVRRGDTEAFFGQGTRLTVV.

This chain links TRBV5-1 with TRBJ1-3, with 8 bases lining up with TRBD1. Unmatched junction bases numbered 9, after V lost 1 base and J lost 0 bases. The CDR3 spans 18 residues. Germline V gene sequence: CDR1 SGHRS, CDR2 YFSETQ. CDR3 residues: CASSLIPRTGPSGNTIYF. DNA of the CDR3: TGCGCCAGCAGCTTGATCCCGCGGACAGGGCCCTCTGGAAACACCATATATTTT.

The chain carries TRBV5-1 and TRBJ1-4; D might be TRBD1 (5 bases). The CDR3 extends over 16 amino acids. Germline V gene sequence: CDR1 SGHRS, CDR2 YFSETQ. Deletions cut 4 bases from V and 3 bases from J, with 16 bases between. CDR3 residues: CASSEYTTASNEKLFF. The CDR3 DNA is TGCGCCAGCAGCGAATACACGACAGCCTCTAATGAAAAACTGTTTTTT. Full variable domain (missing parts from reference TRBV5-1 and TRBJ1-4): KAGVTQTPRYLIKTRGQQVTLSCSPISGHRSVSWYQQTPGQGLQFLFEYFSETQRNKGNFPGRFSGRQFSNSRSEMNVSTLELGDSALYLCASSEYTTASNEKLFFGSGTQLSVL.

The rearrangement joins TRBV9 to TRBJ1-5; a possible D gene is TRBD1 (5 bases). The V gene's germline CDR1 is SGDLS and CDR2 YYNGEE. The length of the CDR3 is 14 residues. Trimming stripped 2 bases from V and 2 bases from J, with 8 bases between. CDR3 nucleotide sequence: TGTGCCAGCAGCGTCTTAGGGGGCAATCAGCCCCAGCATTTT. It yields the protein CASSVLGGNQPQHF. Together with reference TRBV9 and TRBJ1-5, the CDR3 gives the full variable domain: DSGVTQTPKHLITATGQRVTLRCSPRSGDLSVYWYQQSLDQGLQFLIQYYNGEERAKGNILERFSAQQFPDLHSELNLSSLELGDSALYFCASSVLGGNQPQHFGDGTRLSIL.

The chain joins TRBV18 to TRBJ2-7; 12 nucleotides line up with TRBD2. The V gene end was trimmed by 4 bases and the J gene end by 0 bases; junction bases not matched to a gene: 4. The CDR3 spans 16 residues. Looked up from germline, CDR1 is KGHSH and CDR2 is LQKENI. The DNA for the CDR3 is TGTGCCAGCTCACTTGGACTAGCGGGGTCCTCCTACGAGCAGTACTTC. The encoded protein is CASSLGLAGSSYEQYF.